The 4 T cell receptor beta chains presented below share a single source sample, sequenced in a study of OX40 agonist ivuxolimab in advanced cancers. The data were produced by immunoSEQ multiplex PCR, yet TCRdb's version contains in-frame clones alone and is incomplete. The sample has under 40,000 clones, 81% seen once. The specimen comprised CD4+ or CD8+ T cells sorted from blood, sampled in a trial of the OX40 agonist ivuxolimab. The receptors shown here come from an adult with an advanced solid tumor such as melanoma, head and neck, liver or kidney cancer.

This chain connects TRBV2 to TRBJ2-5; D unresolved. Germline CDR1 and CDR2: SNHLY and FYNNEI. The CDR3 runs to 14 residues. Trimming removed 1 base from V and 4 bases from J, with 10 bases in between. The CDR3 sequence: CASSEELGPETQYF. DNA for the CDR3: TGTGCCAGCAGTGAAGAGCTAGGCCCAGAGACCCAGTACTTC.

This clone was seen just once. V usage is TRBV19 and J usage is TRBJ2-6; perhaps TRBD1 as D (6 bases). Germline V CDR1 and CDR2: LNHDA, SQIVND (reference sequence). V was pared by 4 bases and J by 1 base, with 14 bases between. The CDR3 is 17 amino acids. The CDR3 DNA sequence: TGTGCCAGTAGTAACCTGACAGGAAAATCTGGGGCCAACGTCCTGACTTTC. This encodes CASSNLTGKSGANVLTF.

The gene calls are TRBV5-1 and TRBJ1-1, with a possible D match to TRBD1 (6 bases). The CDR3 totals 14 residues. CDR1 is SGHRS and CDR2 is YFSETQ in the germline V gene. Trimming took off 1 base at V and 3 bases at J, with 10 bases between the two ends. CDR3 sequence: CASSLSGTHTEAFF. Written as DNA, the CDR3 is TGCGCCAGCAGCTTGTCCGGGACACACACTGAAGCTTTCTTT.

J is TRBJ1-1 and V is TRBV7-2; D is perhaps TRBD1 (5 bases). V was shortened by 4 bases and J by 11 bases, with 11 bases between the two germline ends. The CDR3 extends over 11 amino acids. The V gene's germline CDR1 is SGHTA and CDR2 FQGNSA. CDR3 DNA: TGTGCCAGCAGCTCGGGGGGTGACGCTTTCTTT. It codes for CASSSGGDAFF.